This T cell receptor (beta chain) was captured in a study of blood T cell repertoires in COVID-19. Profiled with immunoSEQ multiplex PCR; TCRdb holds only in-frame clones, not every one. The sample shows almost 400,000 clones, 80% to 90% of them seen only once. Germline V gene lookup returns CDR1 SEHNR and CDR2 FQNEAQ (reference sequence). V shed 5 bases and J 1 base; nucleotides not matched to a gene: 4. The CDR3 has 15 amino acids. This sequence joins TRBV7-9 and TRBJ1-5; 8 bases are a match to TRBD1. Source material: peripheral blood. The clonotype comes from a woman aged 55-69 years with COVID-19, enrolled during active disease. The CDR3 bases are TGTGCCAGCAGCGACGGACAGGGAAGCAATCAGCCCCAGCATTTT. This codes for CASSDGQGSNQPQHF.